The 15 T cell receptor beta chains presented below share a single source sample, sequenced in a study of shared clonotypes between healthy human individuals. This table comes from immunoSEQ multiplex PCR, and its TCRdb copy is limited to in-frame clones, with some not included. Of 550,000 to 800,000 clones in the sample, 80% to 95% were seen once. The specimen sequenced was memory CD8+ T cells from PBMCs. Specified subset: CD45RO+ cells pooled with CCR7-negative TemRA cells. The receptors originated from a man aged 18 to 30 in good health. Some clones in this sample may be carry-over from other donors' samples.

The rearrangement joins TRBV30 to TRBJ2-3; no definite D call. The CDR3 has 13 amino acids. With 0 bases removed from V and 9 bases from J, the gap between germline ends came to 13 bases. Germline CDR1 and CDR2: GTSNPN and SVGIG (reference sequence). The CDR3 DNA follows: TGTGCCTGGAGTGTGGAGTACTTGGGGACGCAGTATTTT. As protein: CAWSVEYLGTQYF.

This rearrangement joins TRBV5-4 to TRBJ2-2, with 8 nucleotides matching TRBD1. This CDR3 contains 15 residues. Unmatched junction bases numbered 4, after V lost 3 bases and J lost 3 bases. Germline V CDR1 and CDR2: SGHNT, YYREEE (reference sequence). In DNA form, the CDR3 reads TGTGCCAGCAGCTCTGGACAGGGTCACACCGGGGAGCTGTTTTTT. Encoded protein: CASSSGQGHTGELFF.

For the CDR3, the DNA is TGTGCCAGCAGCTTAGGGCCCACCTTCCGGGCATGGGGGACAGATACGCAGTATTTT. Amino acids: CASSLGPTFRAWGTDTQYF. This sequence joins TRBV7-2 and TRBJ2-3; perhaps D is TRBD1 or TRBD2 (5 bases each). The CDR3 has 19 residues. Per the germline V gene, CDR1 is SGHTA and CDR2 is FQGNSA. V was pared by 1 base and J by 3 bases, with 23 bases between.

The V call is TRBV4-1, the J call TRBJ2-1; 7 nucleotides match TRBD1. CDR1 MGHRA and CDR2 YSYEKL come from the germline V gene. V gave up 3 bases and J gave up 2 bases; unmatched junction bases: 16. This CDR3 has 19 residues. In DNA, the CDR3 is TGCGCCAGCAGCCAGCCACGCAACAGGGGTGAGGTCCCCTACAATGAGCAGTTCTTC. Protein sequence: CASSQPRNRGEVPYNEQFF.

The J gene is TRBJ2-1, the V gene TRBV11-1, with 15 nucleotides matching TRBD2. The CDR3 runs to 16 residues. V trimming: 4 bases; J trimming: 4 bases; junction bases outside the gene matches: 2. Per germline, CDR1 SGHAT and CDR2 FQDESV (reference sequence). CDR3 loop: CASSSGTSGGYNEQFF. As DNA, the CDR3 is TGTGCCAGCAGCTCAGGGACTAGCGGGGGGTACAATGAGCAGTTCTTC.

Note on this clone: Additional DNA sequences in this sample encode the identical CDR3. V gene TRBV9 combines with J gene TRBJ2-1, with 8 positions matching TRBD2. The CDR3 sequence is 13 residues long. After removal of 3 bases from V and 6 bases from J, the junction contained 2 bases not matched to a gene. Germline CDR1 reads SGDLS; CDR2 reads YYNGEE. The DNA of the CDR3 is TGTGCCAGCAGCGCTGGACTAGCCAATGAGCAGTTCTTC. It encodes CASSAGLANEQFF.

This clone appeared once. The DNA of the CDR3 is TGTGCCAGCAGTTCGGACAGGGGCACGAACACTGAAGCTTTCTTT. Translated: CASSSDRGTNTEAFF. J is TRBJ1-1 and V is TRBV7-9, with 9 positions matching TRBD1. This CDR3 is 15 amino acids long. Germline V gene lookup returns CDR1 SEHNR and CDR2 FQNEAQ (reference sequence). V lost 6 bases and J lost 1; bases outside the gene matches: 6.

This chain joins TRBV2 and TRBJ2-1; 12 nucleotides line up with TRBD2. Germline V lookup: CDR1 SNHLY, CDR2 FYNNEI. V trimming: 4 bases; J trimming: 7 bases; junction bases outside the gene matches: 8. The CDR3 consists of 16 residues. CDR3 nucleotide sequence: TGTGCCAGCAGTGCCCGACTAGCGGGAGTGAGGAATGAGCAGTTCTTC. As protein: CASSARLAGVRNEQFF.

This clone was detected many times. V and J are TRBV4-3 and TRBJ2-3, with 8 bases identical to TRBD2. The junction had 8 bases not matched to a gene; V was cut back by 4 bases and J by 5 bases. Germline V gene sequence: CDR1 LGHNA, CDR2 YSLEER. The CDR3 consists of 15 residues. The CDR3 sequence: CASSLVSGGGDTQYF. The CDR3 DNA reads TGCGCCAGCAGCCTCGTGAGCGGGGGAGGAGATACGCAGTATTTT.

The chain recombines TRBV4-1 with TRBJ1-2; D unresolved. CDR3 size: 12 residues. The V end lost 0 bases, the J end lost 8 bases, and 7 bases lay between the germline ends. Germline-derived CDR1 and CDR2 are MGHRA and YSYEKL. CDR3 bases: TGCGCCAGCAGCCAAGATGGGTGGGGCTACACCTTC. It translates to CASSQDGWGYTF.

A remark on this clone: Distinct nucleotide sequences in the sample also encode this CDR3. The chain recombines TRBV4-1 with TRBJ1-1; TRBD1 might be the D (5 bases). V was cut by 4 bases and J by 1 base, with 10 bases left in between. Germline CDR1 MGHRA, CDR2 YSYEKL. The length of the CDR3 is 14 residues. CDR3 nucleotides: TGCGCCAGCAGCCTAGTAGACAGGAACACTGAAGCTTTCTTT. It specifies CASSLVDRNTEAFF.

CDR3 region: CASSLTGYNEQFF. The CDR3 bases are TGTGCCAGCAGTTTAACAGGGTACAATGAGCAGTTCTTC. The chain is built from TRBV27 and TRBJ2-1; tentatively, D is TRBD1 (6 bases). The CDR3 has 13 amino acids. CDR1 MNHEY and CDR2 SMNVEV come from the germline V gene (reference sequence). Trimming cost V 2 bases and J 4 bases, with 6 bases left between them.

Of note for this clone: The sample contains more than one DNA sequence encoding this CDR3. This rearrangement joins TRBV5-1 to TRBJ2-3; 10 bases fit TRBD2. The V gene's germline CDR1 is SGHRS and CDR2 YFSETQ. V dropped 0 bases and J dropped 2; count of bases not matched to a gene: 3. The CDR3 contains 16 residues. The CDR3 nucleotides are TGCGCCAGCAGCTTGGGGACTAGCGGCACCACAGATACGCAGTATTTT. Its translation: CASSLGTSGTTDTQYF.

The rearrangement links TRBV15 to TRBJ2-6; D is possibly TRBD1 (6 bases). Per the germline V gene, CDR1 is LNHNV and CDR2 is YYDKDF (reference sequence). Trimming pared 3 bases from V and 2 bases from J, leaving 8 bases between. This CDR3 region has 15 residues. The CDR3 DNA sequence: TGTGCCACCAGCAGGCCAGGGGCTGGGGCCAACGTCCTGACTTTC. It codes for CATSRPGAGANVLTF. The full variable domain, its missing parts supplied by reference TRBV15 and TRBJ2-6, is DAMVIQNPRYQVTQFGKPVTLSCSQTLNHNVMYWYQQKSSQAPKLLFHYYDKDFNNEADTPDNFQSRRPNTSFCFLDIRSPGLGDTAMYLCATSRPGAGANVLTFGAGSRLTVL.

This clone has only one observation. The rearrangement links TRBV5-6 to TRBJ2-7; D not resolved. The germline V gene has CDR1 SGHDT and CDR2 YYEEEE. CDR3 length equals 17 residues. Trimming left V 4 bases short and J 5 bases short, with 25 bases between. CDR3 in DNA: TGTGCCAGCAGCCCAGATGCAGGCCGATTTGCTTTGGACGAGCAGTACTTC. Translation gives CASSPDAGRFALDEQYF.